Shown below are 13 T cell receptor beta chains from a single sample sequenced in a study of T cells after somatic rescue of genetic block. Libraries were prepared by immunoSEQ multiplex PCR; TCRdb keeps only in-frame clonotypes and omits some of them. The profile covers about 72,000 clones, with more than 75% appearing a single time and about 3% taken by the ten largest. The specimen sequenced was peripheral blood mononuclear cells (PBMCs). The receptor set was obtained from a man aged 30 to 39.

The V and J genes are TRBV29-1 and TRBJ1-6; TRBD1 is a possible D gene (6 bases). From germline, CDR1 is SQVTM and CDR2 ANQGSEA. V dropped 7 bases and J dropped 7 bases, with 14 bases sitting between them. This CDR3 comprises 13 residues. CDR3 amino acids: CSGGLRANSPLHF. For the CDR3, the DNA is TGCAGCGGGGGGCTTCGGGCAAATTCACCCCTCCACTTT.

The chain has TRBV29-1 and TRBJ2-1, with D possibly TRBD2 on 5 matching bases. This CDR3 has 14 residues. V lost 4 bases, J lost 9 bases, and 19 bases lay in between. In germline, CDR1 is SQVTM, CDR2 ANQGSEA. CDR3 sequence: CSVAVGVGSGEQFF. The CDR3, as DNA: TGCAGCGTTGCCGTGGGCGTGGGGAGTGGTGAGCAGTTCTTC.

This chain joins TRBV11-3 and TRBJ2-1; D possibly corresponds to TRBD2 (6 bases). Germline V lookup: CDR1 SGHNT, CDR2 YENEEA. V was pared by 2 bases and J by 5 bases, with 13 bases between. CDR3 length: 15 amino acids. As DNA, the CDR3 is TGTGCCAGCAGCTTATCCAGCGGGTTCAACAATGAGCAGTTCTTC. Protein: CASSLSSGFNNEQFF.

The chain combines TRBV4-3 with TRBJ2-3; no reliable D call. Trimming cost V 0 bases and J 6 bases, with 7 bases left between them. This CDR3 is built from 13 residues. Germline V lookup: CDR1 LGHNA, CDR2 YSLEER. As DNA, the CDR3 is TGCGCCAGCAGCCAAGAAAGTAGGGATACGCAGTATTTT. Amino acid sequence: CASSQESRDTQYF.

The chain is built from TRBV5-4 and TRBJ1-2; D perhaps matches TRBD1 (5 bases). This CDR3 spans 15 amino acids. Deletions cut 5 bases from V and 4 bases from J, with 18 bases between. CDR1 and CDR2 (germline): SGHNT, YYREEE (reference sequence). Written as DNA, the CDR3 is TGTGCCAGCAGTCTTGAAGCTAGGGGTGCCTATGGCTACACCTTC. Protein product: CASSLEARGAYGYTF.

The chain is built from TRBV6-5 and TRBJ2-7; D is undetermined. Germline lookup yields CDR1 MNHEY and CDR2 SVGAGI. The CDR3 is 14 residues long. Trimming stripped 4 bases from V and 4 bases from J, with 14 bases between. Here the CDR3 DNA reads TGTGCCAGCAGTTCCTTACCGCAACGTTACGAGCAGTACTTC. It is translated as CASSSLPQRYEQYF.

This chain connects TRBV12-2 to TRBJ2-5; TRBD2 was called by the table and not checked on the DNA. TRBV12-2 is deemed a pseudogene. The CDR3 is 17 amino acids. CDR3 bases: TGTGCAAGTCGCCCCCGGGGAATGAGCGGGTTCCAAGAGACCCAGTACTTC. This translates into CASRPRGMSGFQETQYF.

The chain recombines TRBV29-1 with TRBJ2-1, with D unclear. Trimming stripped 2 bases from V and 7 bases from J, with 12 bases between. This CDR3 has 13 residues. Per the germline V gene, CDR1 is SQVTM and CDR2 is ANQGSEA. The DNA for the CDR3 is TGCAGCGTTGAAACTTACCTAGGGAATGAGCAGTTCTTC. The encoded protein is CSVETYLGNEQFF.

The V call is TRBV7-3, the J call TRBJ2-1, with D possibly being TRBD1 (6 bases). Germline V gene data show CDR1 as SGHTA and CDR2 as FQGTGA. This CDR3 is built from 18 residues. V shed 5 bases and J shed 6 bases, with 26 bases lying between them. CDR3 sequence reads: CASSPRIRGKRGFNEQFF. The CDR3 DNA reads TGTGCCAGCAGCCCACGAATCAGGGGTAAAAGGGGCTTCAATGAGCAGTTCTTC.

The chain is built from TRBV18 and TRBJ2-3; 11 nucleotides align to TRBD2. The CDR3 loop spans 17 amino acids. Per the germline V gene, CDR1 is KGHSH and CDR2 is LQKENI. V lost 1 base and J lost 1; bases outside the gene matches: 4. The CDR3 reads CASSPRLAGGGTDTQYF. The DNA for the CDR3 is TGTGCCAGCTCACCACGCCTAGCGGGGGGAGGCACAGATACGCAGTATTTT. Full variable domain (remainder filled in from reference TRBV18 and TRBJ2-3): NAGVMQNPRHLVRRRGQEARLRCSPMKGHSHVYWYRQLPEEGLKFMVYLQKENIIDESGMPKERFSAEFPKEGPSILRIQQVVRGDSAAYFCASSPRLAGGGTDTQYFGPGTRLTVL.

The genes are TRBV6-5 and TRBJ2-6, with D possibly called TRBD1 or TRBD2 (6 bases each). The CDR3 is 14 amino acids. V shed 10 bases and J shed 4 bases, with 14 bases lying between them. CDR1 and CDR2 from the germline V gene are MNHEY and SVGAGI. The CDR3 DNA reads TGTGCCACCAATAGGGGGGACGGGGCCAACGTCCTGACTTTC. This encodes CATNRGDGANVLTF.

The chain recombines TRBV4-1 with TRBJ2-7, with D possibly being TRBD2 (5 bases). The CDR3 runs to 17 residues. Trimming left V 2 bases short and J 7 bases short, with 24 bases between. Germline CDR1 reads MGHRA; CDR2 reads YSYEKL. In DNA, the CDR3 is TGCGCCAGCAGCCAATCAACTCCGGCAGCCTCCTCGGGAGAGCAGTACTTC. Translation gives CASSQSTPAASSGEQYF.

V usage is TRBV29-1 and J usage is TRBJ2-3; either TRBD1 or TRBD2 may fit D (5 bases each). V was cut by 7 bases and J by 0 bases, with 11 bases left in between. Per germline, CDR1 SQVTM and CDR2 ANQGSEA. The length of the CDR3 is 13 residues. The CDR3 reads CSARDASTDTQYF. The CDR3 DNA reads TGCAGCGCCAGGGACGCCAGCACAGATACGCAGTATTTT.